These 21 T cell receptor beta chains were all obtained from the same sample, sequenced in a study of CD8 T cells in Susac syndrome. Random hexamers primed reverse transcription of about 0.45 to 1 ug RNA. MiXCR, applied by TCRdb to the immunoSEQ multiplex PCR reads, yields one record per CDR3 protein. The sample carries hundreds of thousands of distinct CDR3 sequences, approximately 85% recorded once. Sequenced sample: CD8+ T cells from PBMCs. The origin of the receptors is a human donor with multiple sclerosis.

The CDR3 loop reads CASSLYDSYEQYF. The CDR3 DNA sequence: TGTGCCAGCAGCCTATATGACAGCTACGAGCAGTACTTC. The chain has TRBV6-5 and TRBJ2-7, with D possibly being TRBD1 (5 bases). The CDR3 runs to 13 residues. CDR1 MNHEY and CDR2 SVGAGI come from the germline V gene. The ends were cut back, 6 bases at V and 3 bases at J, with 12 bases in the middle.

The chain is built from TRBV7-9 and TRBJ1-1; D is unclear. The germline V and J ends were trimmed by 7 bases and 2 bases, with 5 bases remaining between them. Germline V gene data show CDR1 as SEHNR and CDR2 as FQNEAQ (reference sequence). The CDR3 contains 11 residues. CDR3 region: CASKDNTEAFF. The CDR3, as DNA: TGTGCCAGCAAAGACAACACTGAAGCTTTCTTT.

The chain employs TRBV19 and TRBJ2-1; 10 bases are a match to TRBD1. Germline V gene lookup returns CDR1 LNHDA and CDR2 SQIVND (reference sequence). This CDR3 is 13 amino acids long. J gave up 7 bases and V 5 bases, and 2 bases lay outside the gene matches. The CDR3 spells CASSWTGGNEQFF. CDR3 nucleotides: TGTGCCAGTAGTTGGACAGGGGGGAATGAGCAGTTCTTC. Complete variable domain (other parts from reference TRBV19 and TRBJ2-1): DGGITQSPKYLFRKEGQNVTLSCEQNLNHDAMYWYRQDPGQGLRLIYYSQIVNDFQKGDIAEGYSVSREKKESFPLTVTSAQKNPTAFYLCASSWTGGNEQFFGPGTRLTVL.

This chain links TRBV20-1 with TRBJ2-1, with D possibly being TRBD2 (6 bases). The V end was cut by 3 bases, the J end by 2 bases, with 14 bases between. CDR3 length: 15 amino acids. Germline V lookup: CDR1 DFQATT, CDR2 SNEGSKA (reference sequence). The CDR3 region has the DNA TGCAGTGCTAGCCCTAGCGACCACACCTACAATGAGCAGTTCTTC. Amino acid sequence: CSASPSDHTYNEQFF.

J is TRBJ1-5 and V is TRBV20-1; tentative D call: TRBD1 (6 bases). V was pared by 7 bases and J by 5 bases, with 33 bases between. CDR3 length: 19 residues. Per the germline V gene, CDR1 is DFQATT and CDR2 is SNEGSKA (reference sequence). CDR3 sequence (DNA): TGCAGTGTCAAGGGGAGGGGGGACATTAATTCCGGGGCCCATCAGCCCCAGCATTTT. This codes for CSVKGRGDINSGAHQPQHF.

The gene calls are TRBV28 and TRBJ2-1, with a tentative D call TRBD2 (6 bases). Germline V CDR1 and CDR2: MDHEN, SYDVKM. V was trimmed by 7 bases and J by 0 bases, leaving 22 bases between them. This CDR3 is built from 18 residues. CDR3 sequence: CASIPWDFSLSSYNEQFF. In nucleotides, the CDR3 is TGTGCCAGCATTCCCTGGGACTTCTCCTTAAGCTCCTACAATGAGCAGTTCTTC.

V gene TRBV29-1 combines with J gene TRBJ1-1, with D maybe TRBD1 (6 bases). Trimming left V 3 bases short and J 3 bases short, with 17 bases between. Germline V gives CDR1 SQVTM, CDR2 ANQGSEA. This CDR3 comprises 15 residues. CDR3 sequence reads: CSVDSGRGPYTEAFF. The CDR3 DNA follows: TGCAGCGTTGATAGTGGCAGGGGACCATACACTGAAGCTTTCTTT.

The gene calls are TRBV19 and TRBJ2-1, with D hard to call. V lost 0 bases, J lost 4 bases, and 4 bases lay in between. The V gene's germline CDR1 is LNHDA and CDR2 SQIVND (reference sequence). CDR3 size: 13 residues. CDR3 sequence reads: CASSIDLYNEQFF. The CDR3 DNA sequence: TGTGCCAGTAGTATAGATCTGTACAATGAGCAGTTCTTC.

This rearrangement joins TRBV4-2 to TRBJ2-5; the match to TRBD1 covers 10 bases. The CDR3 is made up of 17 amino acids. The V gene's germline CDR1 is LGHNA and CDR2 YNFKEQ. The J segment lost 1 base and the V segment lost 9 bases, leaving 14 bases of the junction unmatched. The CDR3 spells CARGDRGRAGFQETQYF. For the CDR3, the DNA is TGTGCCAGAGGGGACAGGGGCCGGGCGGGCTTCCAAGAGACCCAGTACTTC.

The chain couples TRBV7-9 to TRBJ2-7; the D gene is possibly TRBD1 (6 bases). This CDR3 contains 15 residues. The germline V and J ends were trimmed by 1 base and 2 bases, with 12 bases remaining between them. Germline lookup yields CDR1 SEHNR and CDR2 FQNEAQ (reference sequence). The CDR3 sequence: CASSLVGAEPYEQYF. CDR3 DNA: TGTGCCAGCAGCTTAGTGGGGGCAGAGCCCTACGAGCAGTACTTC.

The rearrangement joins TRBV12-3 or TRBV12-4 to TRBJ2-2; D ambiguous. The CDR3 totals 12 residues. Trimming removed 7 bases from V and 6 bases from J, with 9 bases in between. The DNA for the CDR3 is TGTGCCAGCACCCCTCTGGCCGGGGAGCTGTTTTTT. Translated: CASTPLAGELFF.

This clonotype was seen a single time. The V call is TRBV28, the J call TRBJ2-7, with 8 positions matching TRBD1. The CDR3 is 15 residues long. Germline V gene lookup returns CDR1 MDHEN and CDR2 SYDVKM. V was pared by 4 bases and J by 3 bases, with 8 bases of the junction left unmatched. This chain's CDR3 is CASSSGTGRVYEQYF. The DNA for the CDR3 is TGTGCCAGCAGTTCGGGGACAGGACGAGTCTACGAGCAGTACTTC. The variable domain in full, completed from reference TRBV28 and TRBJ2-7, reads DVKVTQSSRYLVKRTGEKVFLECVQDMDHENMFWYRQDPGLGLRLIYFSYDVKMKEKGDIPEGYSVSREKKERFSLILESASTNQTSMYLCASSSGTGRVYEQYFGPGTRLTVT.

V and J are TRBV28 and TRBJ2-1; D is perhaps TRBD2 (6 bases). V dropped 11 bases and J dropped 0 bases, with 20 bases sitting between them. The CDR3 has 16 residues. Germline V gene sequence: CDR1 MDHEN, CDR2 SYDVKM. The CDR3 region is CASQGSRDFSYNEQFF. The CDR3 DNA sequence: TGTGCCTCCCAAGGCAGCCGGGACTTCTCCTACAATGAGCAGTTCTTC.

The chain carries TRBV5-6 and TRBJ1-6; 10 bases match TRBD1. Germline CDR1 SGHDT, CDR2 YYEEEE. The CDR3 loop spans 15 amino acids. With 3 bases clipped from V and 9 bases from J, the junction kept 6 bases outside the gene matches. CDR3 sequence reads: CASSWGTGDLSPLHF. The CDR3 coding sequence is TGTGCCAGCAGCTGGGGGACAGGGGATCTTTCACCCCTCCACTTT.

This rearrangement joins TRBV20-1 to TRBJ2-1; D gene uncertain. V was pared by 5 bases and J by 2 bases, with 16 bases between. Germline CDR1 DFQATT, CDR2 SNEGSKA (reference sequence). The CDR3 contains 15 residues. The DNA of the CDR3 is TGCAGTGCTCCCTCTGAGATAAGGACCTACAATGAGCAGTTCTTC. This translates into CSAPSEIRTYNEQFF.

The V and J genes are TRBV30 and TRBJ1-2; 9 bases are shared with TRBD1. CDR3 length: 14 residues. Losses at the gene ends were 4 bases for V and 4 bases for J; bases not matched to a gene: 7. Germline values: CDR1 GTSNPN, CDR2 SVGIG (reference sequence). The CDR3 DNA reads TGTGCCTGGACCCCGGGACAGGGTCTCTATGGCTACACCTTC. Translated, it gives CAWTPGQGLYGYTF.

The chain employs TRBV6-1 and TRBJ2-1, with 10 bases fitting TRBD1. Germline CDR1 and CDR2: MNHNS and SASEGT. The CDR3 contains 16 residues. Unmatched junction bases numbered 7, after V lost 4 bases and J lost 4 bases. The CDR3 DNA reads as TGTGCCAGCAGTGCTACCGGGACAGGGGCTTACAATGAGCAGTTCTTC. Amino acids: CASSATGTGAYNEQFF.

This chain connects TRBV6-5 to TRBJ1-1; 8 positions match TRBD1. The V segment lost 4 bases and the J segment 4 bases; nucleotides outside the gene matches: 8. Germline CDR1 reads MNHEY; CDR2 reads SVGAGI. The CDR3 contains 15 residues. CDR3: CASSSGQGEGTEAFF. CDR3 DNA: TGTGCCAGCAGTTCCGGACAGGGCGAGGGCACTGAAGCTTTCTTT.

The chain links TRBV9 to TRBJ2-7; TRBD2 matches 12 bases. Germline loops: CDR1 SGDLS, CDR2 YYNGEE. The V and J ends lost 4 bases and 5 bases, in that order; junction bases with no gene match: 7. The CDR3 runs 15 residues. CDR3 nucleotides: TGTGCCAGCAGCCCGAGGACTAGCGGGGACCACGAGCAGTACTTC. Translation gives CASSPRTSGDHEQYF.

The chain uses TRBV19 and TRBJ2-7; D gene uncertain. The CDR3 totals 14 residues. CDR1 LNHDA and CDR2 SQIVND come from the germline V gene (reference sequence). Trimming left V 1 base short and J 1 base short, with 8 bases between. CDR3 DNA sequence: TGTGCCAGTAGTATAGTAGGCCAATCCTACGAGCAGTACTTC. It specifies CASSIVGQSYEQYF.

CDR3 nucleotides: TGTGCCATCAGTGAGTCGTCCTGGGGGAACACTGAAGCTTTCTTT. Residues: CAISESSWGNTEAFF. This chain connects TRBV10-3 to TRBJ1-1; D is uncertain. Trimming shortened V by 0 bases and J by 1 base, and 9 bases separated the two germline ends. Germline lookup yields CDR1 ENHRY and CDR2 SYGVKD. The CDR3 totals 15 residues.